Listed below are T cell receptor beta chains from one sample, sequenced in a study of blood T cell repertoires in COVID-19. Libraries were prepared by immunoSEQ multiplex PCR; TCRdb keeps only in-frame clonotypes and omits some of them. The table records roughly 170,000 clones, roughly 84% of them present only once. The sample taken for sequencing was PBMCs or T cells enriched from blood (not recorded which). The receptor source for this set is a man aged 60 to 69 who had recovered from COVID-19. The CDR3 runs from the conserved cysteine through the conserved F or W. D genes are given only for firm matches. Clone sizes are given selectively: once, few, many, or a class where the clone is expanded.

TRBD1 TRBJ2-5 16 . TRBV5-1 TGCGCCAGCAGCTTGGACACCTCCGGGACAGGGGAGACCCAGTACTTC CASSLDTSGTGETQYF
TRBD1 TRBJ1-2 13 . TRBV29-1 TGCAGCCTCCTGAGGGGGGACAGGGACGGCTACACCTTC CSLLRGDRDGYTF
. TRBJ1-6 15 . TRBV28 TGTGCCAGCAGCCTTCGGACACCGCGGAATTCACCCCTCCACTTT CASSLRTPRNSPLHF
. TRBJ1-2 15 once TRBV5-1 TGCGCCAGCAGCCTGGCGGGACTCAAGACCTATGGCTACACCTTC CASSLAGLKTYGYTF
TRBD1 TRBJ1-6 16 . TRBV9 TGTGCCAGCAGGAACCCTCCCGGACAGGCCGGCTCACCCCTCCACTTT CASRNPPGQAGSPLHF
. TRBJ1-1 15 . TRBV19 TGTGCCAGTAGTAGGGGCACAACCATGAACACTGAAGCTTTCTTT CASSRGTTMNTEAFF
. TRBJ2-5 15 . TRBV29-1 TGCAGCGCTACCTCCCGAGACAGACCTCAAGAGACCCAGTACTTC CSATSRDRPQETQYF
. TRBJ2-1 13 few TRBV6-1 TGTGCCAGCAGTGACGGAGAGGTTTATGAGCAGTTCTTC CASSDGEVYEQFF
. TRBJ1-1 13 . TRBV5-1 TGCGCCAGCAGCACCTACAGCTACGCTGAAGCTTTCTTT CASSTYSYAEAFF
. TRBJ2-2 15 . TRBV7-9 TGTGCCAGCAGCTTAAGCAGGGGGAACACCGGGGAGCTGTTTTTT CASSLSRGNTGELFF
TRBD2 TRBJ2-7 15 . TRBV5-4 TGTGCCAGCAGCTTGGGGGTGGGACTAGCCTACGAGCAGTACTTC CASSLGVGLAYEQYF
TRBD1 TRBJ2-7 13 . TRBV5-6 TGTGCCAGCAGCCCTGACAGGGACTACGAGCAGTACTTC CASSPDRDYEQYF
TRBD2 TRBJ2-1 14 . TRBV2 TGTGCCAGCAGTGAACTAGCGGGAGTCTATGAGCAGTTCTTC CASSELAGVYEQFF
. TRBJ2-4 13 . TRBV2 TGTGCCAGCAGTGACAGGGAAAGGATCATTCAGTACTTC CASSDRERIIQYF
. TRBJ2-7 15 . TRBV6-2/TRBV6-3 TGTGCCAGCAGCCCGTCTAAAATACTCACCTCCGAGCAGTACTTC CASSPSKILTSEQYF
. TRBJ2-5 15 . TRBV5-6 TGTGCCAGCAGCTCCGACCAGGGACTCCAAGAGACCCAGTACTTC CASSSDQGLQETQYF
. TRBJ1-6 14 . TRBV28 TGTGCCAGCAGTCCAGGACAGAGGGGTTCACCCCTCCACTTT CASSPGQRGSPLHF
TRBD1 TRBJ2-7 15 . TRBV27 TGTGCCAGCAGTTCTCGCCCGGGACAGGGCTACGAGCAGTACTTC CASSSRPGQGYEQYF
. TRBJ2-7 15 . TRBV30 TGTGCCTGGCGCAAATCCGGACAGCGGGGCTACGAGCAGTACTTC CAWRKSGQRGYEQYF
TRBD1 TRBJ1-2 14 . TRBV19 TGTGCCAGTAGTACCTCCGGGACAGGGGCCGGCTACACCTTC CASSTSGTGAGYTF
TRBD2 TRBJ2-7 15 . TRBV25-1 TGTGCCAGCAGTAGTTTTCTCGGGGGGATCTACGAGCAGTACTTC CASSSFLGGIYEQYF
. TRBJ2-7 15 many TRBV28 TGTGCCAGCAGTTTAGAGTGGGGCGCGGGGTACGAGCAGTACTTC CASSLEWGAGYEQYF
TRBD2 TRBJ2-1 17 . TRBV28 TGTGCCAGCAGTGGAAACTGGAGGCTAGCGGGGGGAAATGAGCAGTTCTTC CASSGNWRLAGGNEQFF
TRBD2 TRBJ2-7 15 few TRBV28 TGTGCCAGCAGCCCCCAGACTAGCCGGTACTACGAGCAGTACTTC CASSPQTSRYYEQYF
. TRBJ1-5 14 few TRBV19 TGTGCCAGTAGTATGGGAGGTCCAGCCAGCCCCCAGCATTTT CASSMGGPASPQHF
TRBD2 TRBJ2-1 17 . TRBV13 TGTGCCAGCAGCTTACAATCGGGACTAGCGGGGCGGGGTGAGCAGTTCTTC CASSLQSGLAGRGEQFF
TRBD1 TRBJ2-1 16 once TRBV27 TGTGCCAGCAGTTCCGCGGAGACAGGGCTCTACAATGAGCAGTTCTTC CASSSAETGLYNEQFF
TRBD2 TRBJ2-7 15 . TRBV9 TGTGCCAGCAGCCTACTAGCGGGAGGTCACTACGAGCAGTACTTC CASSLLAGGHYEQYF
. TRBJ2-1 13 few TRBV7-2 TGTGCCAGCAGCCCGACTATGGTCAATGAGCAGTTCTTC CASSPTMVNEQFF
TRBD2 TRBJ2-1 18 few TRBV7-6 TGTGCCAGCAGCTTAGAACCTAGCGGGGGGGTGTCCTACAATGAGCAGTTCTTC CASSLEPSGGVSYNEQFF
TRBD1 TRBJ1-5 18 . TRBV7-4 TGTGCCAGCAGCTTAGTCCAGGGGGCGAGGCCGGAGTATCAGCCCCAGCATTTT CASSLVQGARPEYQPQHF
. TRBJ1-1 11 . TRBV10-3 TGTGCCATCCGTATCGGTTTGGAAGCTTTCTTT CAIRIGLEAFF
TRBD2 TRBJ2-7 16 . TRBV11-2 TGTGCCAGCAGCGCCGGACTAGCGGGAGGATCGGGCGAGCAGTACTTC CASSAGLAGGSGEQYF
TRBD2 TRBJ2-1 16 few TRBV9 TGTGCCAGCAGCGTAGAGGGGACTAGTAGATTCGATGAGCAGTTCTTC CASSVEGTSRFDEQFF
TRBD1 TRBJ2-7 14 . TRBV15 TGTGCCACCAGCAGAGCGGGACAGGGTTACGAGCAGTACTTC CATSRAGQGYEQYF
. TRBJ2-1 13 . TRBV6-5 TGTGCCACCCGCCAGGGAACTTGGGGTGAGCAGTTCTTC CATRQGTWGEQFF
TRBD1 TRBJ2-3 14 . TRBV5-1 TGCGCCAGCAGCTTGGGGGACAGCTTAGATACGCAGTATTTT CASSLGDSLDTQYF
TRBD2 TRBJ2-1 16 few TRBV6-1 TGTGCCAGCAGTGCAGTAGCGGGGGGAAGCTACAATGAGCAGTTCTTC CASSAVAGGSYNEQFF
. TRBJ2-1 14 . TRBV11-3 TGTGCCAGCAGCTTGATGGGCAGCTACAATGAGCAGTTCTTC CASSLMGSYNEQFF
. TRBJ2-1 13 . TRBV21-1 TGTGCCAGCAAGGAACTAGCGAGCAATGAGCAGTTCTTC CASKELASNEQFF
. TRBJ1-2 14 . TRBV24-1 TGTGCCACCTCACCCCCCGGGACAACCTATGGCTACACCTTC CATSPPGTTYGYTF
. TRBJ1-2 14 . TRBV5-4 TGTGCCAGCAGCTTGGTTGTAGGGGACTATGGCTACACCTTC CASSLVVGDYGYTF
TRBD1 TRBJ1-5 14 few TRBV5-1 TGCGCCAGCCGTATCGGGACAGACAATCAGCCCCAGCATTTT CASRIGTDNQPQHF
. TRBJ1-6 13 . TRBV12-3/TRBV12-4 TGTGCCAGCAGTTTGGGGCAGGGGATCACCCTCCACTTT CASSLGQGITLHF
. TRBJ1-6 13 once TRBV30 TGTGCCTGGAGTGTACAGGGCAGACCCACCCTCCACTTT CAWSVQGRPTLHF
. TRBJ1-2 13 once TRBV11-2 TGTGCCAGCAGCCCGAGCCGGGACTATGGCTACACCTTC CASSPSRDYGYTF
. TRBJ1-3 11 . TRBV6-5 TGTGCCAGCACGGAGGGAAACACCATATATTTT CASTEGNTIYF
. TRBJ1-4 19 . TRBV6-4 TGTGCCAGCAGTGACTCAAGAATAACAGTGAGTTCAACTAATGAAAAACTGTTTTTT CASSDSRITVSSTNEKLFF
TRBD1 TRBJ1-4 15 . TRBV7-9 TGTGCCAGCAGCTCCTCGGGACAGGGAAACGAAAAACTGTTTTTT CASSSSGQGNEKLFF
TRBD1 TRBJ2-1 15 . TRBV28 TGTGCCAGCAGATCCGGACAGGGGACCTACAATGAGCAGTTCTTC CASRSGQGTYNEQFF
TRBD1 TRBJ1-5 15 . TRBV4-1 TGCGCCAGCAGCCGCCCGGACAGGTCCGATCAGCCCCAGCATTTT CASSRPDRSDQPQHF
TRBD1 TRBJ2-7 14 . TRBV5-1 TGCGCCAGCCGCCCTGGGACAGGGCCGTACGAGCAGTACTTC CASRPGTGPYEQYF
TRBD1 TRBJ2-7 13 . TRBV29-1 TGCAGCGTTGAACTAGGACAGGCCTACGAGCAGTACTTC CSVELGQAYEQYF